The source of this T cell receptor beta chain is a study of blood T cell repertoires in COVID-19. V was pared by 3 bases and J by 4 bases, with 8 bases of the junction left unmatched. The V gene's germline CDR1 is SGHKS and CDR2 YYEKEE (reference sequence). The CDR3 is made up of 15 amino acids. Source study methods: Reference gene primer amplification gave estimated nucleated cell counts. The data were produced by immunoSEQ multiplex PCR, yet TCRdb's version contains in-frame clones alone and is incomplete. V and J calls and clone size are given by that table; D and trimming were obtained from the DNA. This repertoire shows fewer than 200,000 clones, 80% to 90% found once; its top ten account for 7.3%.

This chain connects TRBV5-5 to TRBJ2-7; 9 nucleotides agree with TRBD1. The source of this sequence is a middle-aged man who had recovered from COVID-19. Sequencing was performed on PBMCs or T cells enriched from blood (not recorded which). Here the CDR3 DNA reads TGTGCCAGCAGCTCCCCCCGGGACAGGGCGTACGAGCAGTACTTC. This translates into CASSSPRDRAYEQYF.